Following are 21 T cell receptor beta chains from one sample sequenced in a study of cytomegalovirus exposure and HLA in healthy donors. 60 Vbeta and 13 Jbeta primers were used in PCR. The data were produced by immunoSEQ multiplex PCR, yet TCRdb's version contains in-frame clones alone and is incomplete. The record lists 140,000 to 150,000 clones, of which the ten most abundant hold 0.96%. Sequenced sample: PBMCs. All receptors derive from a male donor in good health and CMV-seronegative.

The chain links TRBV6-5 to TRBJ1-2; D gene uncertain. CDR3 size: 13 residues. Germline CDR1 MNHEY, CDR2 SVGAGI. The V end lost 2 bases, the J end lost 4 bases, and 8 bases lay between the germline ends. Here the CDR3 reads CASSYSNSYGYTF. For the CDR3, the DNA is TGTGCCAGCAGTTACAGTAATAGCTATGGCTACACCTTC.

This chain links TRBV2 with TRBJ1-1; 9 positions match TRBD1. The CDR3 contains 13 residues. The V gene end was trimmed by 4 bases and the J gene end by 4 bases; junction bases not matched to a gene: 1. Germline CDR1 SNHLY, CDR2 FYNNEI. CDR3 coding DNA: TGTGCCAGCAGTGGGACAGGGGTCACTGAAGCTTTCTTT. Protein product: CASSGTGVTEAFF.

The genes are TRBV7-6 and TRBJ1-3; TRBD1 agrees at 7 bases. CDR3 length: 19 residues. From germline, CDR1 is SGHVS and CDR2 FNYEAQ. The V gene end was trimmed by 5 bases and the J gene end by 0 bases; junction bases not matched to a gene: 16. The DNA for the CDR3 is TGTGCCAGCAGCCGTGCGCCAAACACAGGGGCCACCTCTGGAAACACCATATATTTT. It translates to CASSRAPNTGATSGNTIYF. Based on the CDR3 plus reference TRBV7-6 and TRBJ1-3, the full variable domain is GAGVSQSPRYKVTKRGQDVALRCDPISGHVSLYWYRQALGQGPEFLTYFNYEAQQDKSGLPNDRFSAERPEGSISTLTIQRTEQRDSAMYRCASSRAPNTGATSGNTIYFGEGSWLTVV.

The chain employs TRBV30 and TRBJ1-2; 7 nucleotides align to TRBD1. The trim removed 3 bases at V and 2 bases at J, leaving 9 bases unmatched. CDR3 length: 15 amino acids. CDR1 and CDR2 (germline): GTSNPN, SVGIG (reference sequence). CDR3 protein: CAWREPGQPNYGYTF. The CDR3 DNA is TGTGCCTGGAGGGAACCGGGACAGCCGAACTATGGCTACACCTTC.

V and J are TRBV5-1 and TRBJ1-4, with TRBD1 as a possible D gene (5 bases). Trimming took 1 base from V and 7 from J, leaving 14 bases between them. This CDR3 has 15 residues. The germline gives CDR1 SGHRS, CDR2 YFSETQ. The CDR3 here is CASSLRGQRLEKLFF. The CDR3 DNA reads TGCGCCAGCAGCTTGAGGGGCCAGAGACTTGAAAAACTGTTTTTT.

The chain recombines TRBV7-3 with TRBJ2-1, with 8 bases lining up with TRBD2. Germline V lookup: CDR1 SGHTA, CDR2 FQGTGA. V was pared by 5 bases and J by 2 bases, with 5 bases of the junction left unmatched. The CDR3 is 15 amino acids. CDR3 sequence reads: CASSQSGGAYNEQFF. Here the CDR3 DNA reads TGTGCCAGCAGCCAGTCGGGGGGGGCCTACAATGAGCAGTTCTTC. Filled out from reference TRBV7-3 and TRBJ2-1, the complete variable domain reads GAGVSQTPSNKVTEKGKYVELRCDPISGHTALYWYRQSLGQGPEFLIYFQGTGAADDSGLPNDRFFAVRPEGSVSTLKIQRTERGDSAVYLCASSQSGGAYNEQFFGPGTRLTVL.

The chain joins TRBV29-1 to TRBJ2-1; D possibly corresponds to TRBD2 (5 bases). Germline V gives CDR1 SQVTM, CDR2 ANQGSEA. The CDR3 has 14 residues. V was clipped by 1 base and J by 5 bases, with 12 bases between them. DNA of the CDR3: TGCAGCGTTGAAGGTCCCGGGGTCCACAATGAGCAGTTCTTC. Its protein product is CSVEGPGVHNEQFF.

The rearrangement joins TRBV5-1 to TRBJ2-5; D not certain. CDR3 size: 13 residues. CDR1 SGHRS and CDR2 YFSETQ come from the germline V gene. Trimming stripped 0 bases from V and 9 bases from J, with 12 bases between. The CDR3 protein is CASSLELTTAQYF. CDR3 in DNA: TGCGCCAGCAGCTTGGAACTAACGACGGCCCAGTACTTC.

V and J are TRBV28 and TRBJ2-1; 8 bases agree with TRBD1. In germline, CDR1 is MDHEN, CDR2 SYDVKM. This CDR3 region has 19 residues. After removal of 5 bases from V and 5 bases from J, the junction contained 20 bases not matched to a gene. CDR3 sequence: CASSPFWTGKGIVDNEQFF. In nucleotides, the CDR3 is TGTGCCAGCAGTCCATTCTGGACAGGGAAGGGGATAGTGGACAATGAGCAGTTCTTC.

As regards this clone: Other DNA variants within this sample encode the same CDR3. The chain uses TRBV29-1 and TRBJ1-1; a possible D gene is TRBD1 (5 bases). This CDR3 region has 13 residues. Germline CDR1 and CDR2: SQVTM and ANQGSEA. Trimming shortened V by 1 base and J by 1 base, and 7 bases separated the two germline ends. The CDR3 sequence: CSVEGQTNTEAFF. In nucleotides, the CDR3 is TGCAGCGTTGAAGGACAGACGAACACTGAAGCTTTCTTT.

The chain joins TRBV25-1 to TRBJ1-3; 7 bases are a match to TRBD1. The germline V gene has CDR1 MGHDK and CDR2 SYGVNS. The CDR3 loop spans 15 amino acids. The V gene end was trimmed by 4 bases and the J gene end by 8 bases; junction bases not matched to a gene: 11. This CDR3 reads CASSAVRQGEHTIYF. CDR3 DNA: TGTGCCAGCAGTGCCGTAAGACAGGGAGAACACACCATATATTTT.

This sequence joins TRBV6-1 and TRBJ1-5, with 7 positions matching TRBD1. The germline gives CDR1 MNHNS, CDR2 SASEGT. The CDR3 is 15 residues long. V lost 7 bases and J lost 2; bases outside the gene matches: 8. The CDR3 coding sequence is TGTGCCAGCACCTGGACCCAGGGGGGCAATCAGCCCCAGCATTTT. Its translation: CASTWTQGGNQPQHF.

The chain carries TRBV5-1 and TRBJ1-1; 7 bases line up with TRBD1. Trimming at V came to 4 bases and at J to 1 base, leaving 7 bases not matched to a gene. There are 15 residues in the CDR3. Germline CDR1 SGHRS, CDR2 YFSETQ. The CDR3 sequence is CASSPEGAGNTEAFF. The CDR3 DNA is TGCGCCAGCAGCCCGGAGGGGGCAGGGAACACTGAAGCTTTCTTT.

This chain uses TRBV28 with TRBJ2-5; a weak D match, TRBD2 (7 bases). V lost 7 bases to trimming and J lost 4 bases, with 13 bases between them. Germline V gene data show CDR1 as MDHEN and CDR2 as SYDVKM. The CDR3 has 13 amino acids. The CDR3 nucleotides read TGTGCCAGCATTGGGGGGGCAGGAGAGACCCAGTACTTC. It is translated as CASIGGAGETQYF.

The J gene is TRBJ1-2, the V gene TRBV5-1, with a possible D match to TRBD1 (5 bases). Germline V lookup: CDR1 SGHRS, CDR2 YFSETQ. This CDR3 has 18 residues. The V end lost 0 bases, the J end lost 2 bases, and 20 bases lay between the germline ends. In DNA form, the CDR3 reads TGCGCCAGCAGCTTGGGGTCGTGGCTGAGGGAGGGGAACTATGGCTACACCTTC. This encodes CASSLGSWLREGNYGYTF.

CDR3 in amino acids: CASSPLAGDTYEQYF. The DNA for the CDR3 is TGTGCCAGCTCGCCTCTAGCGGGAGACACCTACGAGCAGTACTTC. V and J are TRBV18 and TRBJ2-7; 10 bases fit TRBD2. The length of the CDR3 is 15 residues. The V gene end was trimmed by 6 bases and the J gene end by 2 bases; junction bases not matched to a gene: 7. Germline CDR1 and CDR2: KGHSH and LQKENI.

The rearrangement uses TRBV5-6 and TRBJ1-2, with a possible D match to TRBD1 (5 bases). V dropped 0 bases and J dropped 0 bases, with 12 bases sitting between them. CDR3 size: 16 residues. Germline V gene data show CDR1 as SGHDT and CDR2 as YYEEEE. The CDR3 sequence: CASSLVGRATNYGYTF. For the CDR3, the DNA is TGTGCCAGCAGCTTGGTAGGCAGGGCAACTAACTATGGCTACACCTTC.

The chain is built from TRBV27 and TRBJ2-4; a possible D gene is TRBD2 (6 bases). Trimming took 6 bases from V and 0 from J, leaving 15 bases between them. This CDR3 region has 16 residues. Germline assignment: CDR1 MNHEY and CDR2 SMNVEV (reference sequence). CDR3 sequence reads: CASSATGTLAKNIQYF. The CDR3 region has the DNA TGTGCCAGCAGCGCTACTGGGACTCTAGCCAAAAACATTCAGTACTTC.

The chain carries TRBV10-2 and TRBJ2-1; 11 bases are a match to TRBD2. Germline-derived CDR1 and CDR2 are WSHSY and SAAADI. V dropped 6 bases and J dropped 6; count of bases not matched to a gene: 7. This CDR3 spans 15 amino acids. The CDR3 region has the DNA TGCGCCAGCAGCCCACTAGCGGGAGTTGTCAATGAGCAGTTCTTC. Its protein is CASSPLAGVVNEQFF.

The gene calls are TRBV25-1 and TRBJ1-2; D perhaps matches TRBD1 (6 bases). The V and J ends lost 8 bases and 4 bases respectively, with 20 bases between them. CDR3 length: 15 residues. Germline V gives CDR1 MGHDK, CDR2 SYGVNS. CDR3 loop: CASGGTPPGGYGYTF. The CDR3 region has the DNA TGTGCCAGCGGGGGGACACCCCCGGGAGGCTATGGCTACACCTTC.

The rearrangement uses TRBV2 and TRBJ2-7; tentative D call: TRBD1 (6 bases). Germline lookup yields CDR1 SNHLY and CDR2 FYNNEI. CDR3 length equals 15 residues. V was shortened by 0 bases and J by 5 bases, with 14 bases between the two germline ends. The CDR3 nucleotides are TGTGCCAGCAGTGAAGCTCGGCAGGGGTACAACGAGCAGTACTTC. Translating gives CASSEARQGYNEQYF.